One and the same sample provided the 6 T cell receptor beta chains below, sequenced in a study of T-cell memory formation after mild COVID-19. TCRdb processed the 5' RACE reads anew with MiXCR; each CDR3 protein has one entry. There are around 320,000 distinct CDR3 sequences in the sample; roughly a fifth occur only once, and under 25% lies in the top ten. Sequencing input: PBMCs or a T cell subset sorted from them (not recorded which). The receptors shown here come from a man between 18 and 35 years old who had mild COVID-19 (a few samples of this study predate the infection). Cell type and time point are not known.

The chain links TRBV3-1 to TRBJ2-5; a possible D gene is TRBD1 (6 bases). CDR1 is LGHDT, CDR2 YNNKEL, per germline (reference sequence). V was clipped by 2 bases and J by 3 bases, with 16 bases between them. The CDR3 runs to 16 residues. The CDR3, as DNA: TGTGCCAGCAGCCAATATGGGGGAAGGACAGAAGAGACCCAGTACTTC. It encodes CASSQYGGRTEETQYF.

This rearrangement joins TRBV4-2 to TRBJ2-5; perhaps TRBD1 as D (6 bases). The CDR3 runs 15 residues. V was trimmed by 4 bases and J by 2 bases, leaving 14 bases between them. Germline V lookup: CDR1 LGHNA, CDR2 YNFKEQ. The CDR3 sequence: CASSPYRGQQETQYF. The CDR3 DNA sequence: TGTGCCAGCAGCCCTTACCGTGGACAGCAAGAGACCCAGTACTTC.

A few counts support this clonotype. The chain uses TRBV29-1 and TRBJ2-5; 13 nucleotides line up with TRBD2. The V segment lost 6 bases and the J segment 2 bases; nucleotides outside the gene matches: 6. CDR1 is SQVTM, CDR2 ANQGSEA, per germline. CDR3 length: 15 amino acids. The CDR3 loop reads CSVPGTSGVQETQYF. CDR3 nucleotide sequence: TGCAGCGTACCCGGGACTAGCGGGGTTCAAGAGACCCAGTACTTC.

This clonotype was detected ten times or more. The chain recombines TRBV3-1 with TRBJ2-5; tentatively, D is TRBD1 (5 bases). The CDR3 covers 16 residues. The germline gives CDR1 LGHDT, CDR2 YNNKEL (reference sequence). Trimming took 1 base from V and 2 from J, leaving 14 bases between them. CDR3 loop: CASSQGFQGGQETQYF. As DNA, the CDR3 is TGTGCCAGCAGCCAAGGTTTCCAGGGTGGTCAAGAGACCCAGTACTTC.

The chain has TRBV5-1 and TRBJ2-6; the D gene is possibly TRBD1 (5 bases). Germline V gene data show CDR1 as SGHRS and CDR2 as YFSETQ. The V gene lost 1 base and the J gene lost 0 bases, with 14 bases spanning the gap. The CDR3 runs to 18 residues. CDR3 in amino acids: CASSLTRQPSSGANVLTF. CDR3 nucleotides: TGCGCCAGCAGCTTGACCAGACAGCCTAGCTCTGGGGCCAACGTCCTGACTTTC. The complete variable domain, with remaining parts taken from reference TRBV5-1 and TRBJ2-6, reads KAGVTQTPRYLIKTRGQQVTLSCSPISGHRSVSWYQQTPGQGLQFLFEYFSETQRNKGNFPGRFSGRQFSNSRSEMNVSTLELGDSALYLCASSLTRQPSSGANVLTFGAGSRLTVL.

There are a few counts of this clonotype. The V call is TRBV7-2, the J call TRBJ2-5; 8 bases align to TRBD1. Germline lookup yields CDR1 SGHTA and CDR2 FQGNSA. The CDR3 is 15 residues long. V lost 5 bases and J lost 2; bases outside the gene matches: 7. The DNA for the CDR3 is TGTGCCAGCAGCCTAGGACAGGGACGACAAGAGACCCAGTACTTC. Translated, it gives CASSLGQGRQETQYF.